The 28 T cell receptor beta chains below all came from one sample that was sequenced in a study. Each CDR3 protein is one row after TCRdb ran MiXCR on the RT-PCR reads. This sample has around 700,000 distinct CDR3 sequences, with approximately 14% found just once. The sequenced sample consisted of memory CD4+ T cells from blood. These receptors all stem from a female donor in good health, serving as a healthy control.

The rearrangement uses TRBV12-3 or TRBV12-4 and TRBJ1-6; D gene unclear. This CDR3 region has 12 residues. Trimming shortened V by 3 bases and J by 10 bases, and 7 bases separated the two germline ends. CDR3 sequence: CASSFPESPLHF. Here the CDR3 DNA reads TGTGCCAGCAGTTTTCCGGAGTCACCCCTCCACTTT.

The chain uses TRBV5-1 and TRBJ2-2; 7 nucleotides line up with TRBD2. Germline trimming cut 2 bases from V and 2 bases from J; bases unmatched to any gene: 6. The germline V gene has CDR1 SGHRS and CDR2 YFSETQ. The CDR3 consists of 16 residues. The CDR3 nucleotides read TGCGCCAGCAGCTTCGGCAGCGGGGACAACACCGGGGAGCTGTTTTTT. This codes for CASSFGSGDNTGELFF.

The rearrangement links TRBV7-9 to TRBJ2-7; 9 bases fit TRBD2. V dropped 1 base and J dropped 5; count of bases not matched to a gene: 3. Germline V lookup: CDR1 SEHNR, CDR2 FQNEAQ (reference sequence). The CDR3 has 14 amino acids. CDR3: CASSLVGGRDEQYF. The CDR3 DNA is TGTGCCAGCAGCTTAGTGGGCGGGAGGGACGAGCAGTACTTC.

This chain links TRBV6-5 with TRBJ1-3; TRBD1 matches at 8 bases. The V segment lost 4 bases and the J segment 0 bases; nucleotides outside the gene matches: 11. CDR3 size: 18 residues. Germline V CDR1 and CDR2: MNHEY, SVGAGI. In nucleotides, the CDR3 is TGTGCCAGCAGTTTTCGGGACAGGTCCTTTCTCTCTGGAAACACCATATATTTT. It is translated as CASSFRDRSFLSGNTIYF.

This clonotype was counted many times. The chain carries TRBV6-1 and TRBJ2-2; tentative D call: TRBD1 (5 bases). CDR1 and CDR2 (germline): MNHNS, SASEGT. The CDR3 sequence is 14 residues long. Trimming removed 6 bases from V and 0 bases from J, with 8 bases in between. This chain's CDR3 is CASRTDANTGELFF. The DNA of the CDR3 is TGTGCCAGCAGGACAGACGCGAACACCGGGGAGCTGTTTTTT.

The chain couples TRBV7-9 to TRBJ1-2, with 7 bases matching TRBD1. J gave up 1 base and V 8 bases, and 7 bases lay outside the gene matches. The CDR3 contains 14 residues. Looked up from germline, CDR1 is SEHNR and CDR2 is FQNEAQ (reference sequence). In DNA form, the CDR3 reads TGTGCCAGCCTTGAACAGGGGATTAACTATGGCTACACCTTC. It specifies CASLEQGINYGYTF.

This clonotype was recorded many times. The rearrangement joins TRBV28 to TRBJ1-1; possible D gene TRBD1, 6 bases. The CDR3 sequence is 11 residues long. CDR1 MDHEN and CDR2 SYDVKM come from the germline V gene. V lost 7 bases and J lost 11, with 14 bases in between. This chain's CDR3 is CASTKYRVAFF. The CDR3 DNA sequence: TGTGCCAGCACCAAATACAGGGTTGCTTTCTTT.

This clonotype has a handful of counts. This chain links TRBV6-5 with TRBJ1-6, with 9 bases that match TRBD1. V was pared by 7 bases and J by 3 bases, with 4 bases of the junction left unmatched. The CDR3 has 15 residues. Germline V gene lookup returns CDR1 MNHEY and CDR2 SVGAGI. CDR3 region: CASTMGQGYNSPLHF. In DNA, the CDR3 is TGTGCCAGCACCATGGGACAGGGCTATAATTCACCCCTCCACTTT.

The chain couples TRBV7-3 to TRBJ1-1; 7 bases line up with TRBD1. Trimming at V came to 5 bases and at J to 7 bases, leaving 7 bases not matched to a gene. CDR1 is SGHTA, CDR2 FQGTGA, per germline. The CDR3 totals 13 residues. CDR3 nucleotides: TGTGCCAGCAGCCCACGACAGGGCCTTGAAGCTTTCTTT. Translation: CASSPRQGLEAFF.

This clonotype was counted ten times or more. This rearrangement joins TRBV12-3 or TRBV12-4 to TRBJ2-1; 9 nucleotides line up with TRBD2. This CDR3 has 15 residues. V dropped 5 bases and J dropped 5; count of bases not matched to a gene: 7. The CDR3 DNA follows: TGTGCCAGCAGTCCTCTAGCGGGGTCGAACAATGAGCAGTTCTTC. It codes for CASSPLAGSNNEQFF.

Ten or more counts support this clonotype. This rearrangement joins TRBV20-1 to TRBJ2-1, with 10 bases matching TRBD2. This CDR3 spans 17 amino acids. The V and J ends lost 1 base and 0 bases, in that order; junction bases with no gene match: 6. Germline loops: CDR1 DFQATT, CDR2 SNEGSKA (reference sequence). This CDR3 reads CSARVRSGGFSYNEQFF. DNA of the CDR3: TGCAGTGCTAGAGTGCGTAGCGGGGGGTTCTCCTACAATGAGCAGTTCTTC.

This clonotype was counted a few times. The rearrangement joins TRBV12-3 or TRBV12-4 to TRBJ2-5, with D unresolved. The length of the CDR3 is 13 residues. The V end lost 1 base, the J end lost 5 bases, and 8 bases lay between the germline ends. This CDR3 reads CASSLVGLETQYF. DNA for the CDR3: TGTGCCAGCAGTTTAGTAGGGCTGGAGACCCAGTACTTC.

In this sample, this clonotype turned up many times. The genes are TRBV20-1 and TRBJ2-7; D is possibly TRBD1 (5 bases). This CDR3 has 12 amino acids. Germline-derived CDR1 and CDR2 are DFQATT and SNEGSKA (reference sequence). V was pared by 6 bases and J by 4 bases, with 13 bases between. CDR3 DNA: TGCAGTGCAAACCCTCAGGGATACGAGCAGTACTTC. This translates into CSANPQGYEQYF.

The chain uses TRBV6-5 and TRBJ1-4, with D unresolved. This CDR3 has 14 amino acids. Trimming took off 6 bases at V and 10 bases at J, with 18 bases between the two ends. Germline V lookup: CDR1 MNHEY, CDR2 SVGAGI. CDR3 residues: CASRVRRFSGKLFF. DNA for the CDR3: TGTGCCAGCAGAGTAAGACGCTTTTCAGGAAAACTGTTTTTT.

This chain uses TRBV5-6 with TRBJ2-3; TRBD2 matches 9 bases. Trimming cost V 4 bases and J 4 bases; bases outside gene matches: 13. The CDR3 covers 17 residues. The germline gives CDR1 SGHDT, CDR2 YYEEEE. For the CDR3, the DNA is TGTGCCAGCAGCCCCCCGTGGGGGCGGGAGGGCGCAGATACGCAGTATTTT. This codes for CASSPPWGREGADTQYF. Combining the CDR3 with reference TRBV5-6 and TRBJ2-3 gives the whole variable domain DAGVTQSPTHLIKTRGQQVTLRCSPKSGHDTVSWYQQALGQGPQFIFQYYEEEERQRGNFPDRFSGHQFPNYSSELNVNALLLGDSALYLCASSPPWGREGADTQYFGPGTRLTVL.

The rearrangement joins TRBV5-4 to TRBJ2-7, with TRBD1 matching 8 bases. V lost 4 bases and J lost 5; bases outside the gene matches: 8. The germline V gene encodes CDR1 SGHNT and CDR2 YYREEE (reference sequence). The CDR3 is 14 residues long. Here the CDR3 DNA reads TGTGCCAGCAGCCACCGGGACAGGCCCCACGAGCAGTACTTC. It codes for CASSHRDRPHEQYF.

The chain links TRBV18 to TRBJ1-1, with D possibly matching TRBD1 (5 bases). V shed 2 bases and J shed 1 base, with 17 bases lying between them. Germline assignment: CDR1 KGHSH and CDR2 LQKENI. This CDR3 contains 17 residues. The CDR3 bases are TGTGCCAGCTCACCAAATCTGCTAACAGGAGCGAACACTGAAGCTTTCTTT. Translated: CASSPNLLTGANTEAFF. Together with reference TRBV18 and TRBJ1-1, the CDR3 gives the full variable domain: NAGVMQNPRHLVRRRGQEARLRCSPMKGHSHVYWYRQLPEEGLKFMVYLQKENIIDESGMPKERFSAEFPKEGPSILRIQQVVRGDSAAYFCASSPNLLTGANTEAFFGQGTRLTVV.

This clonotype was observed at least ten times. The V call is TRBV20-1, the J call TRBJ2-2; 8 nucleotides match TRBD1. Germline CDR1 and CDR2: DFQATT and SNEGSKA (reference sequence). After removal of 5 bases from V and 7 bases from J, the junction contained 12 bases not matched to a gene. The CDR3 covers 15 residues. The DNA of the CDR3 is TGCAGTGCTTTCGACAGGGGATTGGCAGGCGGGGAGCTGTTTTTT. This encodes CSAFDRGLAGGELFF.

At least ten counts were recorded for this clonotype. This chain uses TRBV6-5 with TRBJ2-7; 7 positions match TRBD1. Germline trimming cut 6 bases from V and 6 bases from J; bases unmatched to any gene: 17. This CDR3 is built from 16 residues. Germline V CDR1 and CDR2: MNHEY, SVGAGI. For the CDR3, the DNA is TGTGCCAGCAGGAGAGATCCGGGACAGACCGCCGGCGAGCAGTACTTC. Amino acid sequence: CASRRDPGQTAGEQYF.

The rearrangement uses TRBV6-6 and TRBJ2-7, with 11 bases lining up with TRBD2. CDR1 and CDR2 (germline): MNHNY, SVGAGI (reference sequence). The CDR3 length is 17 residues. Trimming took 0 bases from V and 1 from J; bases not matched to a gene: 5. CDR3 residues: CASSYSPTSGTSYEQYF. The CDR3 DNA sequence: TGTGCCAGCAGTTACTCCCCGACTAGCGGGACGTCCTACGAGCAGTACTTC.

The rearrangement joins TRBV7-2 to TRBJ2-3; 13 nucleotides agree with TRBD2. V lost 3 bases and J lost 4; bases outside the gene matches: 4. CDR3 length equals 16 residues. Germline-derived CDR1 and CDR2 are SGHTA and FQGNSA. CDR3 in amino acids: CASSLTSGGRPDTQYF. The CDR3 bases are TGTGCCAGCAGCTTGACTAGCGGGGGGCGCCCAGATACGCAGTATTTT.

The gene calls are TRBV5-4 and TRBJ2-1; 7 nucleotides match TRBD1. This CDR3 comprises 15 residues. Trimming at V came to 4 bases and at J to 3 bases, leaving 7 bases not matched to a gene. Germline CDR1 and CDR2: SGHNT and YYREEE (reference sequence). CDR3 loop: CASSPPGQHYNEQFF. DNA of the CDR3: TGTGCCAGCAGCCCCCCGGGACAGCACTACAATGAGCAGTTCTTC.

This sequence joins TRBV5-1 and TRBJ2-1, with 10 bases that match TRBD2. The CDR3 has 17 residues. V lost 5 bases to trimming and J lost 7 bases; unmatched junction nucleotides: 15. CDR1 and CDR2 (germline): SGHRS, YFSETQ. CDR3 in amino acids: CASRRPLGLAGENEQFF. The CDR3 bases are TGCGCCAGCAGACGGCCCCTGGGGCTAGCGGGAGAGAATGAGCAGTTCTTC.

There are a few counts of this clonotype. CDR3 in DNA: TGTGCCATCAGTGAAGCCAGAGAAGGCGAGCAGTACTTC. It yields the protein CAISEAREGEQYF. J is TRBJ2-7 and V is TRBV10-3; D is ambiguous. V was shortened by 3 bases and J by 6 bases, with 12 bases between the two germline ends. Germline V gene data show CDR1 as ENHRY and CDR2 as SYGVKD. This CDR3 is 13 amino acids long.

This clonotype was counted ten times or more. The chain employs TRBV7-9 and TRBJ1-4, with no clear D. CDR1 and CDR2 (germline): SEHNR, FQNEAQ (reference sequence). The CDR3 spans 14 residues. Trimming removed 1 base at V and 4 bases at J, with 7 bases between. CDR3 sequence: CASSLERLNEKLFF. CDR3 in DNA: TGTGCCAGCAGCTTAGAACGGCTTAATGAAAAACTGTTTTTT.

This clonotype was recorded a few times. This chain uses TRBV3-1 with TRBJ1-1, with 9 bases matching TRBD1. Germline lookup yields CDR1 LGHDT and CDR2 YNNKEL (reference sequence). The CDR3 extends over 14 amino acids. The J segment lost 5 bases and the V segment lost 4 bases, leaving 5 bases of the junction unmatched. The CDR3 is CASSPLGQGTEAFF. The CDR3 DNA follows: TGTGCCAGCAGCCCGCTGGGACAGGGTACTGAAGCTTTCTTT.

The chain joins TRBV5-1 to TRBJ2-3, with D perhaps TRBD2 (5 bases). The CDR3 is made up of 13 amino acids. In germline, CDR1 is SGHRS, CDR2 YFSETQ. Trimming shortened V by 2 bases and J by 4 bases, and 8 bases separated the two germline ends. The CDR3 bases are TGCGCCAGCAGCTTCGAGGGTTCAGATACGCAGTATTTT. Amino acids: CASSFEGSDTQYF.

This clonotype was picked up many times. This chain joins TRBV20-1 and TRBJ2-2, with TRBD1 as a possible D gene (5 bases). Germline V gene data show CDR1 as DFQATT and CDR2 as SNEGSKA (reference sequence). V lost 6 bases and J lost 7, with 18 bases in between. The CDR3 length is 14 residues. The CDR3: CSASSGFQGGELFF. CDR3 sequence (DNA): TGCAGTGCCTCCTCCGGGTTCCAGGGCGGGGAGCTGTTTTTT.